This T cell receptor beta chain is drawn from a study of T cells in Graves' hyperthyroidism and ophthalmopathy. Exclusion of a patient resulted from uncontrolled infection, other autoimmune disease, pregnancy or lactation. The study based diagnoses on clinical symptoms, serum thyroxine and TRAb, thyroid ultrasound and orbital computed tomography. Points from the study as a whole: Prediction of ophthalmopathy progression came a median about 6 months pre-onset.

V lost 1 base to trimming and J lost 7 bases, with 7 bases between them. The CDR3 has 13 amino acids. Per the germline V gene, CDR1 is SGHTA and CDR2 is FQGNSA. Template material for amplifying TCR beta CDR3 regions consisted of RNA transcripts. During a first-round RT-PCR of the TCR CDR3, the HTBI primer set was used. MiXCR, applied by TCRdb to the multiplex PCR reads, yields one record per CDR3 protein. Altogether about half a million distinct CDR3 sequences are present, 20% to 25% being singletons, with the ten largest covering 45% to 50%. This clonotype was detected many times. Its antigen is undetermined.

V is TRBV7-2 and J is TRBJ1-4, with D unclear. The TCR sequence derives from a woman between 65 and 79 years old with Graves' ophthalmopathy. The sample was blood. In DNA form, the CDR3 reads TGTGCCAGCAGCTTAGATGCAGCTGAAAAACTGTTTTTT. It yields the protein CASSLDAAEKLFF.